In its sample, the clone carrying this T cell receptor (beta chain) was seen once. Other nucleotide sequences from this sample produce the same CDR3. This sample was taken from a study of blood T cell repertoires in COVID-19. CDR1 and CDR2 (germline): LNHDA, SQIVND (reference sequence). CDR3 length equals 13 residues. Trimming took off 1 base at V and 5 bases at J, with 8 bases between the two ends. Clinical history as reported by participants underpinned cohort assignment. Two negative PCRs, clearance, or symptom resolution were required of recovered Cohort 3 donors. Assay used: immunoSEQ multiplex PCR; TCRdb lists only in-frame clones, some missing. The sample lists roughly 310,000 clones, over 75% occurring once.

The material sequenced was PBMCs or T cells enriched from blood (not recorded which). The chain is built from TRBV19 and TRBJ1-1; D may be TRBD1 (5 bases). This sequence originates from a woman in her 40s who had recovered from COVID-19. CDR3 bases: TGTGCCAGTAGTATAGGGGGGGGAACTGAAGCTTTCTTT. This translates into CASSIGGGTEAFF.